This TCR beta chain was found in a study of blood T cells in healthy people across ages. Whole-study results and caveats: Compared with aged donors, long-lived donors showed fewer expanded clones, suggesting selection. Per million T cells, TCR beta diversity dropped roughly linearly as age increased.

The CDR3 is 13 residues long. The germline V and J ends were trimmed by 0 bases and 5 bases, with 10 bases remaining between them. The germline V gene encodes CDR1 DFQATT and CDR2 SNEGSKA (reference sequence). Primed by a sample-barcoded 5' primer and a J-beta primer mix, a second PCR proceeded for roughly 7 to 11 cycles. TCRdb reprocessed the 5' RACE reads with MiXCR, giving one entry per CDR3 protein. The sample yields about 900,000 distinct CDR3 sequences, under 80% seen once. As for this clonotype: The target antigen is unknown.

Ranging in age from roughly 6 to 90, the donors were healthy Caucasian individuals from Russia. Each sample provided at least 5 micrograms of extracted total RNA. This clonotype originated in a man aged 25 to 45 in good health. Sequenced: blood. This sequence joins TRBV20-1 and TRBJ2-5; D gene uncertain. The chain's CDR3 is CSARDLPRETQYF. The CDR3 region has the DNA TGCAGTGCTAGAGATCTACCACGTGAGACCCAGTACTTC.